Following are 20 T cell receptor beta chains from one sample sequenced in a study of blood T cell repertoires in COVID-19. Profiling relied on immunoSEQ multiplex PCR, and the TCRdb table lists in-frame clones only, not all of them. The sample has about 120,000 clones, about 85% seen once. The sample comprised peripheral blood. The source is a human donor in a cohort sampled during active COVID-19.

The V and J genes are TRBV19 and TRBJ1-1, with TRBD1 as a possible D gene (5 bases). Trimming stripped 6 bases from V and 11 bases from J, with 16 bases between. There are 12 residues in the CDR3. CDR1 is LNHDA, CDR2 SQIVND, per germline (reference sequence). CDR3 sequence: CASRKRGVGAFF. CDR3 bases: TGTGCCAGTAGAAAAAGGGGCGTCGGGGCTTTCTTT.

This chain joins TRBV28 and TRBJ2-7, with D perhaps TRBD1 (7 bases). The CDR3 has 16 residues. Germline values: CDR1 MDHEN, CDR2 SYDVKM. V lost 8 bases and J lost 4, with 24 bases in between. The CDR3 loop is CASPPAGGDSSYEQYF. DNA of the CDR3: TGTGCCAGCCCTCCCGCGGGCGGGGACAGCTCTTACGAGCAGTACTTC. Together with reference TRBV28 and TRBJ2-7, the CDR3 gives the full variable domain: DVKVTQSSRYLVKRTGEKVFLECVQDMDHENMFWYRQDPGLGLRLIYFSYDVKMKEKGDIPEGYSVSREKKERFSLILESASTNQTSMYLCASPPAGGDSSYEQYFGPGTRLTVT.

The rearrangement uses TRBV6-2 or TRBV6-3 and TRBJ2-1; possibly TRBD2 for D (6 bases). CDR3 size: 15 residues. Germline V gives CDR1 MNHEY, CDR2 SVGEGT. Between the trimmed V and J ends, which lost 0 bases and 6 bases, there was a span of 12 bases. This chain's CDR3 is CASSYSGGLGNEQFF. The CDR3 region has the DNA TGTGCCAGCAGTTACTCGGGAGGTTTAGGCAATGAGCAGTTCTTC.

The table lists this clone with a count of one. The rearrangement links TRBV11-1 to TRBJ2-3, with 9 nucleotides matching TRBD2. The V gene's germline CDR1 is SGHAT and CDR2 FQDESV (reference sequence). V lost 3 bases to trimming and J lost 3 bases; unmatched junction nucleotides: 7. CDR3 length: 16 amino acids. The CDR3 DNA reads TGTGCCAGCAGCTTTTTAGGTAGCGGGAGAACAGATACGCAGTATTTT. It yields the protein CASSFLGSGRTDTQYF.

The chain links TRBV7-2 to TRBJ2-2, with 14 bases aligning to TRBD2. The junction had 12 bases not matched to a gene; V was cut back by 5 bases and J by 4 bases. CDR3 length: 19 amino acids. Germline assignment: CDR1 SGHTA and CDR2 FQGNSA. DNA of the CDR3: TGTGCCAGCAGCGCCCCAGCCGGGACTAGCGGGAGCCGCACCGGGGAGCTGTTTTTT. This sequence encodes CASSAPAGTSGSRTGELFF.

CDR3: CASSPRAGAANTGELFF. CDR3 bases: TGTGCCAGCAGCCCCCGAGCAGGGGCTGCGAACACCGGGGAGCTGTTTTTT. The V call is TRBV7-6, the J call TRBJ2-2; the D gene is possibly TRBD1 (6 bases). CDR3 size: 17 residues. V was pared by 5 bases and J by 0 bases, with 16 bases between. Germline CDR1 SGHVS, CDR2 FNYEAQ.

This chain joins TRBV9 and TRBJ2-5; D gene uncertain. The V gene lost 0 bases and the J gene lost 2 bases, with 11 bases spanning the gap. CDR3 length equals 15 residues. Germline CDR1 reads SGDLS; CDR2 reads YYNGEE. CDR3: CASSVALVPQETQYF. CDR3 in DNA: TGTGCCAGCAGCGTAGCTCTCGTCCCTCAAGAGACCCAGTACTTC. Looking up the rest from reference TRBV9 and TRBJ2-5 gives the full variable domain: DSGVTQTPKHLITATGQRVTLRCSPRSGDLSVYWYQQSLDQGLQFLIQYYNGEERAKGNILERFSAQQFPDLHSELNLSSLELGDSALYFCASSVALVPQETQYFGPGTRLLVL.

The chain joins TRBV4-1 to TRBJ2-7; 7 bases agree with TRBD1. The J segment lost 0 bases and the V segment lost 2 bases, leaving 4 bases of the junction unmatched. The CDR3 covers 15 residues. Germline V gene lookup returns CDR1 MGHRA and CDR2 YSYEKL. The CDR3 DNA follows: TGCGCCAGCAGCCAACCAGGGACAGTCTCCTACGAGCAGTACTTC. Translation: CASSQPGTVSYEQYF.

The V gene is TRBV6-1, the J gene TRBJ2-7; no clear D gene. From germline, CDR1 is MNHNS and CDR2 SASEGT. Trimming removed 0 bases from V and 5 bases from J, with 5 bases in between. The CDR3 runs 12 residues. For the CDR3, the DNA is TGTGCCAGCAGTGAAGCTGGGCACGAGCAGTACTTC. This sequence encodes CASSEAGHEQYF.

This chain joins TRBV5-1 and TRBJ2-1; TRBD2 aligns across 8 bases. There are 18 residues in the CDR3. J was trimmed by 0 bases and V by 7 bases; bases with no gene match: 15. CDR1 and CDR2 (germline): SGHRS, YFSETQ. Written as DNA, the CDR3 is TGCGCCAGCTCAGGGGCTCCGGGACTAGGGAGCTCCTACAATGAGCAGTTCTTC. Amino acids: CASSGAPGLGSSYNEQFF.

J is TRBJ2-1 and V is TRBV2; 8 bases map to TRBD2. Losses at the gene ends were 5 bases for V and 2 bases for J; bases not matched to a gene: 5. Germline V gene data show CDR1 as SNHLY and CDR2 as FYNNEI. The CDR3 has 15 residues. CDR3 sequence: CASSLSGGTYNEQFF. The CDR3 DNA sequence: TGTGCCAGCAGTTTAAGCGGGGGCACCTACAATGAGCAGTTCTTC.

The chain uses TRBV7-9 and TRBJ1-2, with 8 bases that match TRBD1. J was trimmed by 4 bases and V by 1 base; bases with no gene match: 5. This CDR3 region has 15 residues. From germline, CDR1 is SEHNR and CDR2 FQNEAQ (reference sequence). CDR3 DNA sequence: TGTGCCAGCAGCTTAGGGACAGGGAATCTCTATGGCTACACCTTC. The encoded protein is CASSLGTGNLYGYTF.

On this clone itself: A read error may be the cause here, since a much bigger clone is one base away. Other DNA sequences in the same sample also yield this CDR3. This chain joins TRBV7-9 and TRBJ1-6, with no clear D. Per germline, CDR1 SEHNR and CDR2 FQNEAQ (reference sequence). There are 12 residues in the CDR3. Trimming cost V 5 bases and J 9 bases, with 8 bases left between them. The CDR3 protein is CASSLEASPLHF. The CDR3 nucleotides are TGTGCCAGCAGCCTCGAGGCTTCACCCCTCCACTTT. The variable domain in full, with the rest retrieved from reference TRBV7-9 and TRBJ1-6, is DTGVSQNPRHKITKRGQNVTFRCDPISEHNRLYWYRQTLGQGPEFLTYFQNEAQLEKSRLLSDRFSAERPKGSFSTLEIQRTEQGDSAMYLCASSLEASPLHFGNGTRLTVT.

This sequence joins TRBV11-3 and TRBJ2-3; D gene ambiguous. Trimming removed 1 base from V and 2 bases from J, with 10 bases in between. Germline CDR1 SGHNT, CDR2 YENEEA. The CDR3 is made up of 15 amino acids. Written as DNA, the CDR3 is TGTGCCAGCAGCTTAGGTCCCCCCATCACAGATACGCAGTATTTT. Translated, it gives CASSLGPPITDTQYF.

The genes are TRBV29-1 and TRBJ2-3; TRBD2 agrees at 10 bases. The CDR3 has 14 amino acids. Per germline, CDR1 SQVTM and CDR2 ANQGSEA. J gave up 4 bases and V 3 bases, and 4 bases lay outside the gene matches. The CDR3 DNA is TGCAGCGTTGATGGGACTAGCGCCGCAGATACGCAGTATTTT. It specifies CSVDGTSAADTQYF.

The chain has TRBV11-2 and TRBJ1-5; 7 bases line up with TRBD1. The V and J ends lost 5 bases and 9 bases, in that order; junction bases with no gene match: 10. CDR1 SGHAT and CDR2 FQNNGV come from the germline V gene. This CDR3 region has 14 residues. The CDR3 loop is CASSLQGPSRPQHF. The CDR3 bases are TGTGCCAGCAGCCTACAGGGGCCTTCTCGGCCCCAGCATTTT.

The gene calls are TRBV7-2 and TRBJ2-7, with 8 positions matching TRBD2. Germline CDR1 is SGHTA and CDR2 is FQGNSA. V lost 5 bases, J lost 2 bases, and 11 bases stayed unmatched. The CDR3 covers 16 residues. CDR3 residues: CASSQRAVAGTYEQYF. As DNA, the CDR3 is TGTGCCAGCAGCCAACGCGCGGTAGCGGGAACCTACGAGCAGTACTTC.

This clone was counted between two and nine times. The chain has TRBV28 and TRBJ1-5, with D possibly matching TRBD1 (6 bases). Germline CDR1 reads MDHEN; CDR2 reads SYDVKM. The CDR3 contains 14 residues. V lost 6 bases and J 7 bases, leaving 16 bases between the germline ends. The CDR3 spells CASRLPGVGQPQHF. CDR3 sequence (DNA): TGTGCCAGCAGGCTTCCAGGGGTTGGGCAGCCCCAGCATTTT.

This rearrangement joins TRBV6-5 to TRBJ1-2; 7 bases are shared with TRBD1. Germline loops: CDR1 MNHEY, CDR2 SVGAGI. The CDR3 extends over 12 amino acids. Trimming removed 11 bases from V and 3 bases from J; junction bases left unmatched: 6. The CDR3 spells CAGHQGDYGYTF. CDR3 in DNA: TGTGCCGGACACCAGGGGGACTATGGCTACACCTTC.

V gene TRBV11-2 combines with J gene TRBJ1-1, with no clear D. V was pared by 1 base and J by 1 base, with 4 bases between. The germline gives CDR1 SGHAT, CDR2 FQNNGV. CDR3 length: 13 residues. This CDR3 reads CASSLGRNTEAFF. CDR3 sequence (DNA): TGTGCCAGCAGCTTAGGGAGGAACACTGAAGCTTTCTTT.